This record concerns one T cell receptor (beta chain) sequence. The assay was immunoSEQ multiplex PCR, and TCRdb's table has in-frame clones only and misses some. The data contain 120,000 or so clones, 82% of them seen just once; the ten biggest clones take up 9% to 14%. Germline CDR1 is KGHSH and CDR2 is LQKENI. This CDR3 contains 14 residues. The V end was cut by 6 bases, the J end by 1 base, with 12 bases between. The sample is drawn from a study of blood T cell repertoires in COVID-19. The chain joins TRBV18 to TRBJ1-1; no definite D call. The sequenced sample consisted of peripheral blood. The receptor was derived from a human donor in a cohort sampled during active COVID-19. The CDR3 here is CASSEGRGNTEAFF. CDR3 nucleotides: TGTGCCAGCTCGGAGGGTAGAGGGAACACTGAAGCTTTCTTT.